A selection of T cell receptor beta chains follows, all from one sample in a study of blood T cell repertoires in COVID-19. Using immunoSEQ multiplex PCR, the repertoire was profiled, and TCRdb retains in-frame clones only, with some absent. The data contain roughly 220,000 clones, 75% to 90% of them singletons. Sequencing was done on a sample of peripheral blood. The receptor source for this set is a woman aged 80 or over with COVID-19, enrolled during active disease. Each CDR3 is given with its conserved first and last residue. Each record gives: D gene, V gene, J gene, clone size, CDR3 DNA, CDR3 protein. A D gene is named only where the DNA matches it firmly. Clone size, where shown, is once, few, many, or a class for clones that have expanded.

d_gene: TRBD1; v_gene: TRBV7-2; j_gene: TRBJ2-7; abundance: -; CDR3nt: TGTGCCAGCAGAAGGACAGGAGGCTACGAGCAGTACTTC; CDR3aa: CASRRTGGYEQYF
d_gene: TRBD1; v_gene: TRBV4-1; j_gene: TRBJ1-1; abundance: -; CDR3nt: TGCGCCAGCAGCCCAGGACAGGCCAGGGGTCGCAGCAACACTGAAGCTTTCTTT; CDR3aa: CASSPGQARGRSNTEAFF
d_gene: -; v_gene: TRBV12-5; j_gene: TRBJ1-1; abundance: once; CDR3nt: TGTGCTAGTTCCGGCGAGGCCACTGAAGCTTTCTTT; CDR3aa: CASSGEATEAFF
d_gene: -; v_gene: TRBV6-1; j_gene: TRBJ1-5; abundance: -; CDR3nt: TGTGCCAGCAGTGCCCATCCGGGGGGCGGGAGCAATCAGCCCCAGCATTTT; CDR3aa: CASSAHPGGGSNQPQHF
d_gene: TRBD1; v_gene: TRBV7-2; j_gene: TRBJ2-4; abundance: -; CDR3nt: TGTGCCAGCAGCGCCGGACAGGGGCCGGCCAAAAACATTCAGTACTTC; CDR3aa: CASSAGQGPAKNIQYF
d_gene: -; v_gene: TRBV5-1; j_gene: TRBJ2-2; abundance: -; CDR3nt: TGCGCCAGCATGCCAGGGGGGAAAAACACCGGGGAGCTGTTTTTT; CDR3aa: CASMPGGKNTGELFF
d_gene: -; v_gene: TRBV5-8; j_gene: TRBJ2-7; abundance: -; CDR3nt: TGTGCCAGCAGCCAAGGGGGGGGCCGGGGGCCTAACTTC; CDR3aa: CASSQGGGRGPNF
d_gene: -; v_gene: TRBV19; j_gene: TRBJ1-2; abundance: -; CDR3nt: TGTGCCAGTAGTATGTCCCCCCGGGGGATCTATGGCTACACCTTC; CDR3aa: CASSMSPRGIYGYTF
d_gene: -; v_gene: TRBV5-1; j_gene: TRBJ2-2; abundance: -; CDR3nt: TGCGCCAGCAGCTTCGGGAACACCGGGGAGCTGTTTTTT; CDR3aa: CASSFGNTGELFF
d_gene: TRBD1; v_gene: TRBV6-4; j_gene: TRBJ1-1; abundance: -; CDR3nt: TGTGCCAGCAGTGACTATCCCACCGGGACAGTGGCTTTCTTT; CDR3aa: CASSDYPTGTVAFF
d_gene: TRBD2; v_gene: TRBV9; j_gene: TRBJ2-7; abundance: -; CDR3nt: TGTGCCAGCAGCGTAGTGGCTAGCGGGGGGCCTTACGAGCAGTACTTC; CDR3aa: CASSVVASGGPYEQYF
d_gene: -; v_gene: TRBV7-2; j_gene: TRBJ1-1; abundance: -; CDR3nt: TGTGCCAGCAGCTTAGGGTCGAGAGGGACTGAAGCTTTCTTT; CDR3aa: CASSLGSRGTEAFF
d_gene: TRBD1; v_gene: TRBV4-3; j_gene: TRBJ1-1; abundance: -; CDR3nt: TGCGCCAGCAGCCAAGATCTCCTTATCGGACAGGTAGGGCCTTTCTTT; CDR3aa: CASSQDLLIGQVGPFF
d_gene: -; v_gene: TRBV11-2; j_gene: TRBJ2-3; abundance: -; CDR3nt: TGTGCCAGCAGCCCTTCACTAGCTACGCAGTATTTT; CDR3aa: CASSPSLATQYF
d_gene: -; v_gene: TRBV6-2/TRBV6-3; j_gene: TRBJ1-1; abundance: -; CDR3nt: TGTGCCAGCAGTTACAGGGGTCGGACTGAAGCTTTCTTT; CDR3aa: CASSYRGRTEAFF
d_gene: TRBD1; v_gene: TRBV5-1; j_gene: TRBJ2-2; abundance: -; CDR3nt: TGCGCCAGCAGCTGGGGGGACAGGGCTAACACCGGGGAGCTGTTTTTT; CDR3aa: CASSWGDRANTGELFF
d_gene: TRBD2; v_gene: TRBV28; j_gene: TRBJ2-5; abundance: once; CDR3nt: TGTGCCAGCAGCGACCGACTAGCGGGGGGGAAAGAGACCCAGTACTTC; CDR3aa: CASSDRLAGGKETQYF
d_gene: -; v_gene: TRBV9; j_gene: TRBJ2-2; abundance: few; CDR3nt: TGTGCCAGCAGCGTAAAACCGCGTGGCACCGGGGAGCTGTTTTTT; CDR3aa: CASSVKPRGTGELFF
d_gene: -; v_gene: TRBV18; j_gene: TRBJ2-1; abundance: -; CDR3nt: TGTGCCAGCTCACCCCCGGAGGTAAATGAGCAGTTCTTC; CDR3aa: CASSPPEVNEQFF
d_gene: TRBD1; v_gene: TRBV20-1; j_gene: TRBJ1-5; abundance: -; CDR3nt: TGCAGTGCTAGTCCCGGGGGGACAGGAATCAATCAGCCCCAGCATTTT; CDR3aa: CSASPGGTGINQPQHF
d_gene: -; v_gene: TRBV18; j_gene: TRBJ1-1; abundance: -; CDR3nt: TGTGCCAGCTCCCCGGGGAGGGGCGGTGAAGCTTTCTTT; CDR3aa: CASSPGRGGEAFF
d_gene: -; v_gene: TRBV7-6; j_gene: TRBJ1-1; abundance: -; CDR3nt: TGTGCCAGCAGCTTACTTAACGACAGGACCCCGATGAACACTGAAGCTTTCTTT; CDR3aa: CASSLLNDRTPMNTEAFF
d_gene: -; v_gene: TRBV7-2; j_gene: TRBJ1-3; abundance: few; CDR3nt: TGTGCCAGCAGCTTAGCTTGGGGGCTCGGAAACACCATATATTTT; CDR3aa: CASSLAWGLGNTIYF
d_gene: TRBD1; v_gene: TRBV27; j_gene: TRBJ1-2; abundance: -; CDR3nt: TGTGCCAGCAGTTCGACAGGGGGAGGTGGCTACACCTTC; CDR3aa: CASSSTGGGGYTF
d_gene: -; v_gene: TRBV3-1/TRBV3-2; j_gene: TRBJ2-1; abundance: -; CDR3nt: TGTGCCAGCACCCTCGGCAGGGGTTACAATGAGCAGTTCTTC; CDR3aa: CASTLGRGYNEQFF
d_gene: -; v_gene: TRBV5-6; j_gene: TRBJ2-7; abundance: few; CDR3nt: TGTGCCAGCTCTCAGGTTCACTCCTACGAGCAGTACTTC; CDR3aa: CASSQVHSYEQYF
d_gene: -; v_gene: TRBV6-1; j_gene: TRBJ1-2; abundance: few; CDR3nt: TGTGCCAGCAGTGAATTAGTTGGCTACACCTTC; CDR3aa: CASSELVGYTF
d_gene: TRBD2; v_gene: TRBV7-6; j_gene: TRBJ2-3; abundance: -; CDR3nt: TGTGCCAGCAGCTCACCGGGACTAGGGACAGATACGCAGTATTTT; CDR3aa: CASSSPGLGTDTQYF
d_gene: TRBD1; v_gene: TRBV28; j_gene: TRBJ1-1; abundance: few; CDR3nt: TGTGCCAGCAGGGGCCGGGGACAGGGGAAAGCTTTCTTT; CDR3aa: CASRGRGQGKAFF
d_gene: -; v_gene: TRBV6-6; j_gene: TRBJ2-7; abundance: -; CDR3nt: TGTGCCAGCAGTTCGGCGGGACTGGGAACCTACGAGCAGTACTTC; CDR3aa: CASSSAGLGTYEQYF
d_gene: TRBD2; v_gene: TRBV7-2; j_gene: TRBJ2-3; abundance: -; CDR3nt: TGTGCCAGCAGCTTAATACTAGCGGCAGATACGCAGTATTTT; CDR3aa: CASSLILAADTQYF
d_gene: TRBD1; v_gene: TRBV5-1; j_gene: TRBJ2-3; abundance: -; CDR3nt: TGCGCCAGCAGCTCACAGGGGCGAGAAGATACGCAGTATTTT; CDR3aa: CASSSQGREDTQYF